This T cell receptor beta chain is drawn from a study of cytomegalovirus exposure and HLA in healthy donors. Study observations and caveats: The study recorded fewer than 200 TCR beta chains that were cytomegalovirus-associated. Solely CMV serostatus was available to characterize immune exposure. Earlier findings revealed that most TCR beta V segments proved productive either about 87% or about 30% of the time.

Trimming at V came to 2 bases and at J to 1 base, leaving 6 bases not matched to a gene. The CDR3 has 17 residues. Germline loops: CDR1 SGHDT, CDR2 YYEEEE. The PCR made use of 60 Vbeta and 13 Jbeta primers. The assay was immunoSEQ multiplex PCR, and TCRdb's table has in-frame clones only and misses some. The sample data list some 200,000 clones. As to this clone: Antigen specificity is unknown.

The sequencing input was PBMCs. The J gene is TRBJ1-6, the V gene TRBV5-6, with TRBD1 identical over 7 bases. This receptor was identified in a woman between 18 and 30 years old in good health and CMV-seropositive. CDR3: CASSLTPTGSYNSPLHF. The CDR3 DNA follows: TGTGCCAGCAGCTTAACCCCGACAGGGTCCTATAATTCACCCCTCCACTTT. The whole variable domain, remainder taken from reference TRBV5-6 and TRBJ1-6, is DAGVTQSPTHLIKTRGQQVTLRCSPKSGHDTVSWYQQALGQGPQFIFQYYEEEERQRGNFPDRFSGHQFPNYSSELNVNALLLGDSALYLCASSLTPTGSYNSPLHFGNGTRLTVT.